One and the same sample provided the 29 T cell receptor beta chains below, sequenced in a study of CD8+ T cells in alopecia areata. cDNA prepared by RNA extraction and subsequent reverse transcription served as the template for sequencing. TCRdb's copy holds only in-frame clones and misses some; the assay was immunoSEQ multiplex PCR. The sample consists of roughly 250,000 clones, 65% to 70% of them appearing once. The specimen was CD4+ T cells sorted from blood, collected at week 0. These receptors all come from a human donor with alopecia areata.

V gene TRBV29-1 combines with J gene TRBJ2-1; no clear D. The V and J ends lost 0 bases and 0 bases respectively, with 12 bases between them. The CDR3 is 16 residues long. The germline V gene has CDR1 SQVTM and CDR2 ANQGSEA. The CDR3: CSVEDFDQFSYNEQFF. The CDR3 DNA reads TGCAGCGTTGAAGATTTCGACCAGTTCTCCTACAATGAGCAGTTCTTC.

V and J are TRBV5-4 and TRBJ1-6; D unclear. This CDR3 region has 14 residues. The germline V and J ends were trimmed by 1 base and 8 bases, with 10 bases remaining between them. Germline CDR1 is SGHNT and CDR2 is YYREEE (reference sequence). CDR3 sequence reads: CASSLWGSDSPLHF. DNA of the CDR3: TGTGCCAGCAGCTTGTGGGGATCGGATTCACCCCTCCACTTT.

This CDR3 reads CASSLAGYSSYEQYF. The CDR3 DNA reads TGTGCCAGCAGCTTAGCGGGTTACAGCTCCTACGAGCAGTACTTC. The chain carries TRBV7-8 and TRBJ2-7; D unclear. Germline CDR1 and CDR2: SGHVS and FQNEAQ. CDR3 length: 15 residues. Trimming stripped 0 bases from V and 0 bases from J, with 9 bases between.

Remarks on this clone: The junction departs from the called germline gene at one end, perhaps through a read error. The chain has TRBV30 and TRBJ2-5; 11 bases are shared with TRBD1. The germline V gene encodes CDR1 GTSNPN and CDR2 SVGIG (reference sequence). This CDR3 spans 13 amino acids. CDR3 in DNA: TGTGCCCGGAGGGACAGGGGGATAGAGACCCAGTACTTC. It specifies CARRDRGIETQYF. The variable domain in full, with the rest retrieved from reference TRBV30 and TRBJ2-5, is SQTIHQWPATLVQPVGSPLSLECTVEGTSNPNLYWYRQAAGRGLQLLFYSVGIGQISSEVPQNLSASRPQDRQFILSSKKLLLSDSGFYLCARRDRGIETQYFGPGTRLLVL.

This rearrangement joins TRBV7-2 to TRBJ1-3; no firm D call. The ends were cut back, 1 base at V and 0 bases at J, with 7 bases in the middle. Germline loops: CDR1 SGHTA, CDR2 FQGNSA. The CDR3 loop spans 15 amino acids. CDR3 protein: CASSLDFSSGNTIYF. CDR3 sequence (DNA): TGTGCCAGCAGCTTAGATTTCAGCTCTGGAAACACCATATATTTT.

In its sample, this clone was seen a few times. The chain has TRBV28 and TRBJ1-1; TRBD1 is a possible D gene (5 bases). The CDR3 contains 12 residues. Germline V CDR1 and CDR2: MDHEN, SYDVKM. V was trimmed by 6 bases and J by 8 bases, leaving 13 bases between them. The CDR3 is CASSPPQAEAFF. The CDR3 DNA reads as TGTGCCAGCAGCCCTCCACAGGCCGAAGCTTTCTTT.

The chain has TRBV30 and TRBJ1-5; no clear D. Trimming shortened V by 5 bases and J by 4 bases, and 12 bases separated the two germline ends. This CDR3 is built from 13 residues. Germline CDR1 and CDR2: GTSNPN and SVGIG (reference sequence). CDR3 nucleotide sequence: TGTGCCTGGGGGCGTGTGGGGAATCAGCCCCAGCATTTT. It encodes CAWGRVGNQPQHF.

V and J are TRBV5-1 and TRBJ1-1; D possibly corresponds to TRBD1 (6 bases). Trimming shortened V by 0 bases and J by 0 bases, and 9 bases separated the two germline ends. Looked up from germline, CDR1 is SGHRS and CDR2 is YFSETQ. The CDR3 sequence is 15 residues long. The CDR3 sequence is CASSLDPGVNTEAFF. CDR3 bases: TGCGCCAGCAGCTTGGATCCAGGGGTGAACACTGAAGCTTTCTTT.

The V and J genes are TRBV9 and TRBJ2-3; D gene ambiguous. The CDR3 runs to 15 residues. The germline gives CDR1 SGDLS, CDR2 YYNGEE. The V and J ends lost 0 bases and 2 bases respectively, with 10 bases between them. In DNA form, the CDR3 reads TGTGCCAGCAGCGTAGTTGGTGGCAACACAGATACGCAGTATTTT. It is translated as CASSVVGGNTDTQYF.

This chain connects TRBV30 to TRBJ2-7, with 8 nucleotides matching TRBD1. The CDR3 totals 14 residues. With 4 bases clipped from V and 0 bases from J, the junction kept 5 bases outside the gene matches. The germline gives CDR1 GTSNPN, CDR2 SVGIG (reference sequence). CDR3 in DNA: TGTGCCTGGACCAGGGGGCCACTCTCCTACGAGCAGTACTTC. This codes for CAWTRGPLSYEQYF.

The chain is built from TRBV2 and TRBJ1-2; TRBD1 is a possible D gene (6 bases). The CDR3 totals 12 residues. Between the trimmed V and J ends, which lost 6 bases and 10 bases, there was a span of 15 bases. Germline CDR1 reads SNHLY; CDR2 reads FYNNEI. This chain's CDR3 is CASRRDKGDYTF. CDR3 bases: TGTGCCAGCAGACGAGACAAGGGGGACTACACCTTC.

The chain has TRBV7-9 and TRBJ2-3, with D perhaps matching TRBD2 (6 bases). The CDR3 sequence is 14 residues long. Deletions cut 5 bases from V and 2 bases from J, with 11 bases between. In germline, CDR1 is SEHNR, CDR2 FQNEAQ (reference sequence). CDR3 coding DNA: TGTGCCAGCAGCCCCGGGGGTTCCACAGATACGCAGTATTTT. Translated, it gives CASSPGGSTDTQYF.

This clone was counted only a few times. V usage is TRBV5-6 and J usage is TRBJ2-3, with D perhaps matching TRBD2 (5 bases). The CDR3 is made up of 11 amino acids. Germline CDR1 reads SGHDT; CDR2 reads YYEEEE. V lost 7 bases and J lost 6, with 9 bases in between. CDR3: CASSRRDTQYF. The CDR3 DNA reads as TGTGCCAGCTCGAGGAGGGATACGCAGTATTTT.

The count of this clone is one. Other DNA sequences in this specimen translate into the identical CDR3. The chain carries TRBV7-9 and TRBJ2-7; no clear D gene. The CDR3 is 11 amino acids. Germline CDR1 SEHNR, CDR2 FQNEAQ (reference sequence). V was cut by 5 bases and J by 4 bases, with 6 bases left in between. The CDR3 DNA reads TGTGCCAGCAGCGAAACATACGAGCAGTACTTC. This sequence encodes CASSETYEQYF. Drawing the rest from reference TRBV7-9 and TRBJ2-7, the complete variable domain is DTGVSQNPRHKITKRGQNVTFRCDPISEHNRLYWYRQTLGQGPEFLTYFQNEAQLEKSRLLSDRFSAERPKGSFSTLEIQRTEQGDSAMYLCASSETYEQYFGPGTRLTVT.

The chain employs TRBV29-1 and TRBJ2-6, with TRBD1 matching over 7 bases. The CDR3 is 17 amino acids. Losses at the gene ends were 4 bases for V and 2 bases for J; bases not matched to a gene: 11. Germline assignment: CDR1 SQVTM and CDR2 ANQGSEA. The CDR3 region has the DNA TGCAGCGTTGGAGTAAACAGGGGTGCCCCTGGGGCCAACGTCCTGACTTTC. It encodes CSVGVNRGAPGANVLTF.

The chain employs TRBV29-1 and TRBJ1-2; weak D call: TRBD1 (5 bases). Trimming left V 6 bases short and J 0 bases short, with 8 bases between. CDR1 and CDR2 (germline): SQVTM, ANQGSEA. This CDR3 has 12 residues. The CDR3 loop reads CSVKGANYGYTF. As DNA, the CDR3 is TGCAGCGTAAAAGGGGCTAACTATGGCTACACCTTC.

This clone was seen only once. V usage is TRBV30 and J usage is TRBJ2-5; 7 nucleotides match TRBD2. V shed 3 bases, J shed 5 bases, and the junction held 12 bases outside the gene matches. The CDR3 is 15 residues long. The germline V gene has CDR1 GTSNPN and CDR2 SVGIG (reference sequence). CDR3 protein: CAWSRPGLVAETQYF. The DNA of the CDR3 is TGTGCCTGGAGCCGACCCGGACTAGTCGCGGAGACCCAGTACTTC.

There are a few counts of this clone. V and J are TRBV5-4 and TRBJ1-5; D is unclear. The length of the CDR3 is 14 residues. From germline, CDR1 is SGHNT and CDR2 YYREEE (reference sequence). V was pared by 1 base and J by 6 bases, with 11 bases between. In DNA, the CDR3 is TGTGCCAGCAGCTTGAATCTAGTGCGTCAGCCCCAGCATTTT. Residues: CASSLNLVRQPQHF.

V usage is TRBV5-4 and J usage is TRBJ1-2, with D tentatively TRBD1 (5 bases). With 4 bases removed from V and 0 bases from J, the gap between germline ends came to 10 bases. The CDR3 runs to 14 residues. Germline V gives CDR1 SGHNT, CDR2 YYREEE (reference sequence). CDR3 nucleotide sequence: TGTGCCAGCAGCCTCCAGGGTCCTAACTATGGCTACACCTTC. Translated: CASSLQGPNYGYTF.

The rearrangement links TRBV25-1 to TRBJ2-6, with D tentatively TRBD1 (5 bases). The V end lost 8 bases, the J end lost 4 bases, and 9 bases lay between the germline ends. There are 13 residues in the CDR3. Germline V gives CDR1 MGHDK, CDR2 SYGVNS. CDR3 loop: CASQGNGANVLTF. CDR3 nucleotide sequence: TGTGCCAGCCAGGGTAACGGGGCCAACGTCCTGACTTTC.

This chain joins TRBV25-1 and TRBJ1-2; no clear D gene. The ends were cut back, 6 bases at V and 0 bases at J, with 14 bases in the middle. Germline assignment: CDR1 MGHDK and CDR2 SYGVNS. The CDR3 extends over 15 amino acids. CDR3 region: CASSAARAPNYGYTF. The DNA of the CDR3 is TGTGCCAGCAGCGCGGCTAGGGCACCTAACTATGGCTACACCTTC.

The chain carries TRBV30 and TRBJ2-7; D is unresolved. CDR1 is GTSNPN, CDR2 SVGIG, per germline (reference sequence). The CDR3 sequence is 13 residues long. V was trimmed by 4 bases and J by 0 bases, leaving 10 bases between them. In nucleotides, the CDR3 is TGTGCCTGGACCGGCCTTAGCTCCTACGAGCAGTACTTC. Its translation: CAWTGLSSYEQYF.

J is TRBJ2-7 and V is TRBV6-6; 7 nucleotides align to TRBD1. The germline V gene encodes CDR1 MNHNY and CDR2 SVGAGI (reference sequence). This CDR3 has 15 amino acids. The ends lost 7 bases at V and 3 bases at J; junction bases unmatched: 12. CDR3 bases: TGTGCCAGCACCCCGTCTAGGGGGCTAGTCTACGAGCAGTACTTC. It codes for CASTPSRGLVYEQYF.

This clone came up once. The V call is TRBV7-9, the J call TRBJ1-2, with D tentatively TRBD1 (5 bases). CDR1 and CDR2 (germline): SEHNR, FQNEAQ (reference sequence). V was cut by 5 bases and J by 2 bases, with 9 bases left in between. The CDR3 is 13 residues long. CDR3 residues: CASSESGNYGYTF. The CDR3 DNA follows: TGTGCCAGCAGCGAATCAGGGAACTATGGCTACACCTTC.

This clone has more than one count but fewer than ten. The CDR3 here is CSVATGGRGNEQFF. CDR3 bases: TGCAGCGTTGCAACAGGGGGCAGGGGGAATGAGCAGTTCTTC. This rearrangement joins TRBV29-1 to TRBJ2-1; TRBD1 matches at 9 bases. With 4 bases clipped from V and 7 bases from J, the junction kept 8 bases outside the gene matches. The CDR3 runs to 14 residues. Germline loops: CDR1 SQVTM, CDR2 ANQGSEA.

This sequence joins TRBV5-1 and TRBJ2-4, with D perhaps assigned TRBD1 or TRBD2 (5 bases each). In germline, CDR1 is SGHRS, CDR2 YFSETQ. The length of the CDR3 is 15 residues. Trimming removed 4 bases at V and 9 bases at J, with 20 bases between. CDR3 in DNA: TGCGCCAGCAGCCCCCGGGACCCTAGCCAAGGCATTCAGTACTTC. This encodes CASSPRDPSQGIQYF.

This clone has just a few counts. V and J are TRBV6-6 and TRBJ2-7; the D is unclear. Trimming shortened V by 0 bases and J by 8 bases, and 17 bases separated the two germline ends. The CDR3 length is 15 residues. CDR1 is MNHNY, CDR2 SVGAGI, per germline (reference sequence). The DNA for the CDR3 is TGTGCCAGCAGTTACTCTCTCAATCCCAATCGGCAGCAGTACTTC. Amino acids: CASSYSLNPNRQQYF.

The chain carries TRBV5-4 and TRBJ2-5; 8 positions agree with TRBD1. Germline V CDR1 and CDR2: SGHNT, YYREEE (reference sequence). V lost 4 bases to trimming and J lost 5 bases; unmatched junction nucleotides: 7. The CDR3 runs 14 residues. The CDR3 sequence is CASSPGQGAETQYF. Here the CDR3 DNA reads TGTGCCAGCAGCCCGGGGCAGGGGGCGGAGACCCAGTACTTC.

The chain has TRBV29-1 and TRBJ2-7, with D perhaps TRBD1 (6 bases). The V end was cut by 6 bases, the J end by 0 bases, with 15 bases between. The germline V gene encodes CDR1 SQVTM and CDR2 ANQGSEA. This CDR3 is 14 amino acids long. In DNA form, the CDR3 reads TGCAGCGTCGCCGGAACAGGGAGCTCCTACGAGCAGTACTTC. Amino acid sequence: CSVAGTGSSYEQYF.